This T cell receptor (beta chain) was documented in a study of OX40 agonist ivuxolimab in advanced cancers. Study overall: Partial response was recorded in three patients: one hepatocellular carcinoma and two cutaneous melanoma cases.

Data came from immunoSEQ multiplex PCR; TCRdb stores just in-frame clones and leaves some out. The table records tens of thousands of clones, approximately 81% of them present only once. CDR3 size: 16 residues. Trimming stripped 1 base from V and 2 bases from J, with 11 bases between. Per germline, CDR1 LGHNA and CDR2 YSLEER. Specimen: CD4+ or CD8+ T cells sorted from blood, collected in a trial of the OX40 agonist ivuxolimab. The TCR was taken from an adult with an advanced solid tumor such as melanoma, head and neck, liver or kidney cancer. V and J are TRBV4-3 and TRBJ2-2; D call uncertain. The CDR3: CASSQGSAYNTGELFF. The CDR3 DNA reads TGCGCCAGCAGCCAAGGGTCAGCGTATAACACCGGGGAGCTGTTTTTT.